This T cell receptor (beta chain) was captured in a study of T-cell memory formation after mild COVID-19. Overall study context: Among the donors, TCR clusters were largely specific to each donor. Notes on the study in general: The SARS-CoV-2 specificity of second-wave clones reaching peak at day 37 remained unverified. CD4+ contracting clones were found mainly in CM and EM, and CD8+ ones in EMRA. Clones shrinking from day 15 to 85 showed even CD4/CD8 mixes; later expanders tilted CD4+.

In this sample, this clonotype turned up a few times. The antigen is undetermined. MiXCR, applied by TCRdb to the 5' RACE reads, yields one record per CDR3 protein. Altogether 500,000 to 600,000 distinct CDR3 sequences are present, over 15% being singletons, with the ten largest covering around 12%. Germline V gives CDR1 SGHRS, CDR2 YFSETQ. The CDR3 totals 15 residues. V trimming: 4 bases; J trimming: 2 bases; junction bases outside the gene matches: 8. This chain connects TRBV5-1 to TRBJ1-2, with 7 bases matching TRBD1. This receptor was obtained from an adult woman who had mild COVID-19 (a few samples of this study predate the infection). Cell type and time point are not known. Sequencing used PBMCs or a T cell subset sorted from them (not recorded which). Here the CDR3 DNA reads TGCGCCAGCAGCCTAATGCCGGGACAGAACTATGGCTACACCTTC. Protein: CASSLMPGQNYGYTF.